These T cell receptor beta chains were read from a single sample in a study of early T cells in non-severe SARS-CoV-2 infection. MiXCR was run by TCRdb on the 5' RACE reads, yielding one entry per CDR3 protein. The sample records 54,000 or so distinct CDR3 sequences, over 10% being singletons. The sequencing input was whole blood. These receptors originate from an adult who was a healthcare worker with PCR-confirmed SARS-CoV-2 infection or an uninfected control (not recorded which). The CDR3 runs from the conserved cysteine through the conserved F or W. Fields, in order: CDR3 protein, V gene.

cdr3_aa: CASSQETGNEQYF
v_call: TRBV12-3/TRBV12-4

cdr3_aa: CASSLRPYNEQFF
v_call: TRBV11-2

cdr3_aa: CASSEIRQGPTEAFF
v_call: TRBV7-9

cdr3_aa: CASSFGQGILQETQYF
v_call: TRBV5-1

cdr3_aa: CASSFSDRVNTEAFF
v_call: TRBV5-1

cdr3_aa: CASSMSDTQYF
v_call: TRBV19

cdr3_aa: CASSRGGRETGELFF
v_call: TRBV7-2

cdr3_aa: CASSQGGAQTFF
v_call: TRBV3-1

cdr3_aa: CASSYSTERGQDGYTF
v_call: TRBV6-6

cdr3_aa: CASSEALPVEDTQYF
v_call: TRBV2

cdr3_aa: CASSSQVQETQYF
v_call: TRBV7-3

cdr3_aa: CASSFQGKTGELFF
v_call: TRBV27

cdr3_aa: CASSYLLGGYETQYF
v_call: TRBV6-2/TRBV6-3

cdr3_aa: CASRYRGVGGYTF
v_call: TRBV27

cdr3_aa: CSVTTSGANVLTF
v_call: TRBV29-1

cdr3_aa: CASSAEQGHYGYTF
v_call: TRBV2

cdr3_aa: CASSVGAGHNTGELFF
v_call: TRBV9

cdr3_aa: CASGFGTGDLFF
v_call: TRBV12-5

cdr3_aa: CSVVSVNEQFF
v_call: TRBV29-1

cdr3_aa: CASNLQGGYTDTQYF
v_call: TRBV6-6

cdr3_aa: CASSPGTRAYTQYF
v_call: TRBV12-3/TRBV12-4

cdr3_aa: CASQRGGSGNEQFF
v_call: TRBV25-1

cdr3_aa: CASSFSSGGADTQYF
v_call: TRBV7-2

cdr3_aa: CASSQSQGVGHYGYTF
v_call: TRBV3-1

cdr3_aa: CSARGTSGMTDTQYF
v_call: TRBV20-1

cdr3_aa: CASSPDRGSKQPQHF
v_call: TRBV5-4

cdr3_aa: CSVEQVTDTQYF
v_call: TRBV29-1

cdr3_aa: CASSQDWGTGGLFSPLHF
v_call: TRBV4-3

cdr3_aa: CSVDGDRGGTDTQYF
v_call: TRBV29-1

cdr3_aa: CAWSVTGYHSGANVLTF
v_call: TRBV30

cdr3_aa: CASSTLNQPQHF
v_call: TRBV28

cdr3_aa: CASSLLGGGTYEQYF
v_call: TRBV7-2

cdr3_aa: CASSSRGATYEQFF
v_call: TRBV12-3/TRBV12-4

cdr3_aa: CASSVVEAGANVLTF
v_call: TRBV9

cdr3_aa: CASSASGASGELFF
v_call: TRBV19

cdr3_aa: CASTREGGRRQFF
v_call: TRBV6-5

cdr3_aa: CASSVTSGTQIGTQYF
v_call: TRBV9

cdr3_aa: CASKWGQGDNEQFF
v_call: TRBV19

cdr3_aa: CASSQDLGGATDTQYF
v_call: TRBV4-3

cdr3_aa: CASGTPGSGANVLTF
v_call: TRBV6-1

cdr3_aa: CASSYSLPPSRSYNEQFF
v_call: TRBV7-9

cdr3_aa: CASSSGDLGGTDTQYF
v_call: TRBV6-4

cdr3_aa: CASSFRGAGSYNEQFF
v_call: TRBV5-5

cdr3_aa: CSVEDRGGFGIQYF
v_call: TRBV29-1

cdr3_aa: CARSLDIGQGNTGELFF
v_call: TRBV5-3

cdr3_aa: CASSKPQNSGNTIYF
v_call: TRBV25-1

cdr3_aa: CASSLIAIRNTEAFF
v_call: TRBV7-8

cdr3_aa: CASSPRDRDIGNTIYF
v_call: TRBV9

cdr3_aa: CASTWGQDKNIQYF
v_call: TRBV7-2

cdr3_aa: CASSLVPGYNEQFF
v_call: TRBV5-1

cdr3_aa: CASSPIMQADTQYF
v_call: TRBV7-2